These 10 T cell receptor beta chains were all obtained from the same sample, sequenced in a study of identical twins. MiXCR, applied by TCRdb to the 5' RACE reads, yields one record per CDR3 protein. The data contain around 1.7 million distinct CDR3 sequences, about 30% of them singletons. The material sequenced was cord blood. The receptors derive from a newborn girl in good health.

The rearrangement links TRBV5-1 to TRBJ2-3; D remains unclear. V was trimmed by 4 bases and J by 3 bases, leaving 15 bases between them. Per the germline V gene, CDR1 is SGHRS and CDR2 is YFSETQ. The CDR3 runs 15 residues. CDR3 sequence: CASSRRRLETDTQYF. CDR3 coding DNA: TGCGCCAGCAGCCGCCGCAGGCTAGAAACAGATACGCAGTATTTT.

With respect to this clonotype: A much larger clone sits a single nucleotide away, making a read error possible. J is TRBJ2-4 and V is TRBV7-9; 9 bases fit TRBD1. Germline trimming cut 1 base from V and 8 bases from J; bases unmatched to any gene: 0. CDR1 and CDR2 from the germline V gene are SEHNR and FQNEAQ (reference sequence). The CDR3 sequence is 13 residues long. CDR3 residues: CASSLGTGDIQYF. The CDR3 nucleotides are TGTGCCAGCAGCTTAGGGACAGGGGACATTCAGTACTTC.

This chain uses TRBV6-1 with TRBJ1-2; TRBD1 might be the D (6 bases). Germline V gene lookup returns CDR1 MNHNS and CDR2 SASEGT. V dropped 5 bases and J dropped 4 bases, with 11 bases sitting between them. The length of the CDR3 is 13 residues. The CDR3 bases are TGTGCCAGCAGTTCCAACAGGGTCTATGGCTACACCTTC. It codes for CASSSNRVYGYTF.

The chain joins TRBV25-1 to TRBJ2-3, with 7 positions matching TRBD2. This CDR3 is 15 amino acids long. The germline V gene has CDR1 MGHDK and CDR2 SYGVNS. V lost 1 base to trimming and J lost 5 bases; unmatched junction nucleotides: 6. Here the CDR3 DNA reads TGTGCCAGCAGTGAATTCCTGACTAGCCGAGATACGCAGTATTTT. Translated, it gives CASSEFLTSRDTQYF.

This sequence joins TRBV5-1 and TRBJ1-4, with D perhaps matching TRBD1 (6 bases). CDR1 SGHRS and CDR2 YFSETQ come from the germline V gene. The CDR3 sequence is 14 residues long. V was cut by 4 bases and J by 5 bases, with 12 bases left in between. For the CDR3, the DNA is TGCGCCAGCAGCGCCCGGGACAAAAATGAAAAACTGTTTTTT. The encoded protein is CASSARDKNEKLFF.

This chain links TRBV18 with TRBJ2-1; maybe TRBD2 (5 bases). CDR1 is KGHSH and CDR2 is LQKENI in the germline V gene. V lost 6 bases and J lost 4, with 10 bases in between. The CDR3 sequence is 13 residues long. The CDR3, as DNA: TGTGCCAGCTCTAGCGAGGGTTACAATGAGCAGTTCTTC. It encodes CASSSEGYNEQFF.

This clonotype has a handful of counts. This chain links TRBV27 with TRBJ2-7, with 7 positions matching TRBD1. Gene TRBJ2-5 matches the end of the DNA better, so the J call may be wrong. The CDR3 consists of 14 residues. Germline V gene lookup returns CDR1 MNHEY and CDR2 SMNVEV (reference sequence). The CDR3 here is CASGSRQGGETQYF. The CDR3 DNA is TGTGCCAGCGGATCTCGACAGGGCGGGGAGACCCAGTACTTC.

There are a few counts of this clonotype. The J gene is TRBJ1-2, the V gene TRBV30; D not resolved. V was clipped by 1 base and J by 3 bases, with 12 bases between them. There are 14 residues in the CDR3. CDR1 GTSNPN and CDR2 SVGIG come from the germline V gene (reference sequence). Here the CDR3 reads CAWSATRRYYGYTF. In DNA, the CDR3 is TGTGCCTGGAGTGCGACAAGGAGGTACTATGGCTACACCTTC. Based on the CDR3 plus reference TRBV30 and TRBJ1-2, the full variable domain is SQTIHQWPATLVQPVGSPLSLECTVEGTSNPNLYWYRQAAGRGLQLLFYSVGIGQISSEVPQNLSASRPQDRQFILSSKKLLLSDSGFYLCAWSATRRYYGYTFGSGTRLTVV.

The V call is TRBV11-2, the J call TRBJ2-7; D may be TRBD2 (5 bases). The assigned J gene may be wrong: the sequence end matches TRBJ2-5 better. The germline gives CDR1 SGHAT, CDR2 FQNNGV. This CDR3 spans 14 amino acids. CDR3 DNA sequence: TGTGCCAGCAGCGCCCTAGGGAGCAGACAGACCCAGTACTTC. Its translation: CASSALGSRQTQYF.

A word on this clonotype: A much larger clone lies one base from this, so it may be a read error. The rearrangement joins TRBV29-1 to TRBJ2-5, with D unresolved. The DNA end favors TRBJ2-1, so the J call may be wrong. The CDR3 contains 14 residues. Germline assignment: CDR1 SQVTM and CDR2 ANQGSEA. This CDR3 reads CSVETSVGQETQFF. In DNA, the CDR3 is TGCAGCGTTGAAACGAGCGTCGGTCAAGAGACCCAGTTCTTC.